This entry is about one T cell receptor (beta chain). The antigen remains unidentified. Following extraction, RNA underwent reverse transcription to cDNA, which served as the sequencing template. Using immunoSEQ multiplex PCR, the repertoire was profiled, and TCRdb retains in-frame clones only, with some absent. The sample has over 15,000 clones; more than 45% are singletons. Individuals with alopecia areata gave both lesional scalp punch biopsies and peripheral blood for collection. This entry belongs to a study of CD8+ T cells in alopecia areata. Study-wide context: Twice a day, 5 to 10 mg of oral tofacitinib was administered to treated patients.

The study, taken as a whole, reports: Alphabeta T cells residing in normal skin are also sequenced in scalp samples. Lesional scalp exceeded normal scalp in clonality, especially in alopecia totalis/universalis. Among patients, TCR sharing was less clear than in mice, a difference possibly due in part to HLA diversity in the patient population.

The sequence was obtained from a human donor with alopecia areata. The sample consisted of skin.

Here the CDR3 reads CASSQAGSEQYF. The DNA of the CDR3 is TGTGCCAGCAGCCAGGCGGGGAGCGAGCAGTACTTC. The rearrangement uses TRBV7-3 and TRBJ2-7, with D possibly TRBD2 on 6 matching bases. V gave up 5 bases and J gave up 6 bases, with 11 bases separating them. There are 12 residues in the CDR3. The germline gives CDR1 SGHTA, CDR2 FQGTGA. Full variable domain (remainder filled in from reference TRBV7-3 and TRBJ2-7): GAGVSQTPSNKVTEKGKYVELRCDPISGHTALYWYRQSLGQGPEFLIYFQGTGAADDSGLPNDRFFAVRPEGSVSTLKIQRTERGDSAVYLCASSQAGSEQYFGPGTRLTVT.